Sequencing of this TCR beta chain was carried out in a study of cytomegalovirus exposure and HLA in healthy donors (TCRdb year 2017). About the full investigation: The 500 to 800 repertoires of the first cohort and the 95 to 150 validation repertoires were produced on the same platform, according to a later analysis. The aim of the study was to test whether cataloging public T cell receptors could identify signatures of past pathogen exposure. In addition to the first cohort of 666 subjects, a separate validation cohort of around 110 different subjects was used. To predict cytomegalovirus infection status, the study brought together high-throughput TCR immunosequencing, statistical association of individual TCRs with disease status, and machine learning.

What the authors observed across the whole study: The authors suggested that the approach could potentially be extended to other disease states and immunological phenotypes. The classifier was reported to diagnose cytomegalovirus status with high specificity and sensitivity in both the original and validation cohorts. A total of 150 or so TCR beta chains were listed by the study as associated with cytomegalovirus. A few of the identified cytomegalovirus-associated TCR beta chains were confirmed in vitro to be specific for cytomegalovirus antigens. A later analysis found that TCRs clustered in the first cohort also tended to co-occur in the 95 to 150 validation repertoires, with 94% of cluster scores above 0. Most TCR sequences were seen in very few donors, while some public TCRs were found in many individuals. A later analysis lacked HLA typing for the validation cohort, so it scored co-occurrence in that cohort across all 110 or so repertoires.

Reading from cysteine to phenylalanine, the CDR3 counts 18 amino acids. The entry retains the CDR3 DNA only, 54 bases that are in frame from base 1. V drops 0 bases and J drops 0 bases, leaving 17 bases in between. According to the germline V gene, CDR1 reads LGHNA and CDR2 reads YNFKEQ. To note about this clone: The antigen this receptor binds is unknown. Per-nucleotide qualities are absent, and no much larger clonotype sits a single base away.

The library was built by means of the immunoSEQ multiplex PCR assay. Turning to the authors' computational methods: A statistical classification framework was built to diagnose cytomegalovirus status from the catalog of TCR beta chain sequences. TCRdb mirrors the immuneACCESS table, restricted to in-frame sequences. Some clones are absent from its copies; in checked studies, under half trace to an unresolved V gene, and the reason for the others is unknown. That table gives V, J and clone size, and the DNA gave D and trimming. The sample profile shows some 190,000 clones; around nine tenths of them were found once. 6% to 8% of the sample goes to the ten largest clones. The donors belonged to the validation cohort of around 130 subjects, which was separate from the roughly 670-subject first cohort.

Sample: PBMCs. The receptor comes from a man younger than 45 in good health and CMV-seropositive. The sequence is built from TRBV4-2 and TRBJ1-2, with the D segment identity uncertain. The CDR3 in this case is CASSQDRRIGGANYGYTF. The nucleotide sequence reads as follows: TGTGCCAGCAGCCAAGATAGAAGAATTGGCGGGGCTAACTATGGCTACACCTTC.